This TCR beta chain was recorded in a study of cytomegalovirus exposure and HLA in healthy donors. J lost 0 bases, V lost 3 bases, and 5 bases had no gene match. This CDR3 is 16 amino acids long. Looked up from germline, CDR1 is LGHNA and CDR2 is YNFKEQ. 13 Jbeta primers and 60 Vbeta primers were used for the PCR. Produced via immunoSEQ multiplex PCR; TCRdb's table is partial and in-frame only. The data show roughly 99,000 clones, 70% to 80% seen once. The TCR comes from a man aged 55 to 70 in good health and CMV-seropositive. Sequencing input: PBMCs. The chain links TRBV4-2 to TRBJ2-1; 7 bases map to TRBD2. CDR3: CASSHLRGSSYNEQFF. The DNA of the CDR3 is TGTGCCAGCAGCCATCTGCGGGGGAGCTCCTACAATGAGCAGTTCTTC.